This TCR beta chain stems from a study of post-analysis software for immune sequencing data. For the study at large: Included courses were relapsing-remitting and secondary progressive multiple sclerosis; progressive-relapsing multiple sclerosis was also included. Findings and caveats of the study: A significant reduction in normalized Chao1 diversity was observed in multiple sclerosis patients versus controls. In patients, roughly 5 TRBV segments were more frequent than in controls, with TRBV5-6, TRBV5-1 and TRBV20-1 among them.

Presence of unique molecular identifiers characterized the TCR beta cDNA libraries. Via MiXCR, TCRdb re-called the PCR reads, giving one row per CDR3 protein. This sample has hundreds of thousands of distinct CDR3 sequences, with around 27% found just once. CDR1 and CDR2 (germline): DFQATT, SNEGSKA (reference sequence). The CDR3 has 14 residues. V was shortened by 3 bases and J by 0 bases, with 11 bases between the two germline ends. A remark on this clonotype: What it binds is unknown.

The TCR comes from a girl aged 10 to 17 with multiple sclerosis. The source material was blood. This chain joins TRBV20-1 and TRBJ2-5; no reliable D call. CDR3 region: CSASLRDYQETQYF. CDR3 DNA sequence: TGCAGTGCTAGCCTCCGCGACTACCAAGAGACCCAGTACTTC.